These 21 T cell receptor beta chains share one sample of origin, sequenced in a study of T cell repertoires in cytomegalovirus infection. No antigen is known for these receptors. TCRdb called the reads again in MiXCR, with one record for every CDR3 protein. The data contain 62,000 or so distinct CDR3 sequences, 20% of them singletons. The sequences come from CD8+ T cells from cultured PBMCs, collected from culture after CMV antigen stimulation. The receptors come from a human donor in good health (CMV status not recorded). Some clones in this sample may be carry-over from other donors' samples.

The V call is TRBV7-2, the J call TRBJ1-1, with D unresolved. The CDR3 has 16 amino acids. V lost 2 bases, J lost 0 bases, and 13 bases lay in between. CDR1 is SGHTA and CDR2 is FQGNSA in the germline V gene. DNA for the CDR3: TGTGCCAGCAGCTTAAAGCCCCCCGCAATGAACACTGAAGCTTTCTTT. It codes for CASSLKPPAMNTEAFF.

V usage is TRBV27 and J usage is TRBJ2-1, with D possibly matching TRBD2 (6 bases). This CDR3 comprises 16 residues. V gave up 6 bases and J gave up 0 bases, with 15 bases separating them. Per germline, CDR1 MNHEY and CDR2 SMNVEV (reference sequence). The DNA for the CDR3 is TGTGCCAGCAGAGCCGGGACTCTGAGCTCCTACAATGAGCAGTTCTTC. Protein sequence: CASRAGTLSSYNEQFF.

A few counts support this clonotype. CDR3 amino acids: CASSSDRVLWGHGYTF. In DNA form, the CDR3 reads TGTGCCAGCAGCTCGGACAGGGTCCTTTGGGGGCATGGCTACACCTTC. J is TRBJ1-2 and V is TRBV7-8; 8 nucleotides align to TRBD1. Germline trimming cut 4 bases from V and 6 bases from J; bases unmatched to any gene: 13. Germline CDR1 and CDR2: SGHVS and FQNEAQ. The CDR3 length is 16 residues. Full variable domain (remainder filled in from reference TRBV7-8 and TRBJ1-2): GAGVSQSPRYKVAKRGQDVALRCDPISGHVSLFWYQQALGQGPEFLTYFQNEAQLDKSGLPSDRFFAERPEGSVSTLKIQRTQQEDSAVYLCASSSDRVLWGHGYTFGSGTRLTVV.

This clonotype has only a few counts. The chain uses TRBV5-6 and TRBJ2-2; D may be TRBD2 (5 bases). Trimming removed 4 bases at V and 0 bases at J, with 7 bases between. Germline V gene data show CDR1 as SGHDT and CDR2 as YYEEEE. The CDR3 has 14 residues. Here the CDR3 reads CASSLGANTGELFF. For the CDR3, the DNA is TGTGCCAGCAGCCTCGGGGCGAACACCGGGGAGCTGTTTTTT.

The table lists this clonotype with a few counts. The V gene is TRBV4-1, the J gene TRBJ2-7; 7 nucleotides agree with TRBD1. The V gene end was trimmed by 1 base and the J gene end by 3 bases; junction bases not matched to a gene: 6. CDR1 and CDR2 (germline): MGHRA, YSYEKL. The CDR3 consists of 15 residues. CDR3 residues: CASSQGQGDFYEQYF. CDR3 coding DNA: TGCGCCAGCAGCCAAGGACAGGGAGATTTCTACGAGCAGTACTTC.

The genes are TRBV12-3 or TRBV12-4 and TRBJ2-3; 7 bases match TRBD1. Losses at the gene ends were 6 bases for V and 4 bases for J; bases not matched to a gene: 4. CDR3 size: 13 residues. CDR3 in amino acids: CASSQGQPDTQYF. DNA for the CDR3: TGTGCCAGCAGCCAGGGACAGCCAGATACGCAGTATTTT.

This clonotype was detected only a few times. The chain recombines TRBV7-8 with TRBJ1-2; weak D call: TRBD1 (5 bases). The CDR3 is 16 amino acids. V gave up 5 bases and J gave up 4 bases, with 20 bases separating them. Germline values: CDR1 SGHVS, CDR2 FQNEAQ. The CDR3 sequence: CASSLGGASPFYGYTF. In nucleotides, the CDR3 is TGTGCCAGCAGCCTAGGAGGGGCCAGCCCTTTCTATGGCTACACCTTC.

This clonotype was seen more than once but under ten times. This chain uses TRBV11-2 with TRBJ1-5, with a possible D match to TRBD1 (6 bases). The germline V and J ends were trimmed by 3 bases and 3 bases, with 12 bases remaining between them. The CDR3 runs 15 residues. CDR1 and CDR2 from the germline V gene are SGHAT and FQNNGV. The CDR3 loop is CASSFLDRSNQPQHF. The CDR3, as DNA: TGTGCCAGCAGCTTCCTAGACAGGTCCAATCAGCCCCAGCATTTT.

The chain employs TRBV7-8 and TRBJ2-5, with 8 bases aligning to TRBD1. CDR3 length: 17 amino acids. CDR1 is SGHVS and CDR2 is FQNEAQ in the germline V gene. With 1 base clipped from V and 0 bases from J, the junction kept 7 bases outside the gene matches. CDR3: CASSLVGQGLYQETQYF. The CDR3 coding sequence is TGTGCCAGCAGCTTAGTCGGACAGGGTCTTTACCAAGAGACCCAGTACTTC.

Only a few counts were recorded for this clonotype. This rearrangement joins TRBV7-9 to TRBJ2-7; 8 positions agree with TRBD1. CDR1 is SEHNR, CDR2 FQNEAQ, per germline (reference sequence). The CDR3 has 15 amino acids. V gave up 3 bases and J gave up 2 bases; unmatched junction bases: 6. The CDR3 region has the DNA TGTGCCAGCAGCTTCGGACAGGGTAGGGCCTACGAGCAGTACTTC. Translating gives CASSFGQGRAYEQYF.

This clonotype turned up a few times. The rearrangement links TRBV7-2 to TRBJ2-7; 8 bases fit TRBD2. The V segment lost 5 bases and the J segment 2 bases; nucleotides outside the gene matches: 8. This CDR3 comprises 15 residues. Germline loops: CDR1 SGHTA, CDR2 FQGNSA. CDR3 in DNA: TGTGCCAGCAGCCTTTCAGCGGGGGTCCCCTACGAGCAGTACTTC. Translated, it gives CASSLSAGVPYEQYF.

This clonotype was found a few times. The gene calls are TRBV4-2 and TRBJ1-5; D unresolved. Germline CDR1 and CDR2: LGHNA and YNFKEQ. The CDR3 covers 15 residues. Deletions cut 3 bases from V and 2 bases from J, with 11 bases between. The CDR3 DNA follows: TGTGCCAGCAGCCAGGACCACAATGGCAATCAGCCCCAGCATTTT. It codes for CASSQDHNGNQPQHF.

The CDR3 protein is CASSQDLTDPLHYGYTF. The CDR3 nucleotides read TGCGCCAGCAGCCAAGATTTGACCGATCCTCTTCACTATGGCTACACCTTC. The J gene is TRBJ1-2, the V gene TRBV4-3; D is ambiguous. This CDR3 has 17 residues. Trimming shortened V by 0 bases and J by 3 bases, and 17 bases separated the two germline ends. Germline lookup yields CDR1 LGHNA and CDR2 YSLEER.

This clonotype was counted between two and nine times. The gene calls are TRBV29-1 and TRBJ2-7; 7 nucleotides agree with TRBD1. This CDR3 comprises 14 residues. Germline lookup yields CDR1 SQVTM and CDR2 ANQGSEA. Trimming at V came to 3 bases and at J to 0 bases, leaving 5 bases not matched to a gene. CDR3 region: CSVEVRDSSYEQYF. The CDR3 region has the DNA TGCAGCGTTGAGGTCCGGGACAGCTCCTACGAGCAGTACTTC.

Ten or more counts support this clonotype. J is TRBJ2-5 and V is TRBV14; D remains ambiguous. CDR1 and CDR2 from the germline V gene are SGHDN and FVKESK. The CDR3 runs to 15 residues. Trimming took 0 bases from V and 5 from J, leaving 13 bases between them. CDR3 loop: CASSQDNGNRETQYF. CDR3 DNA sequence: TGTGCCAGCAGCCAAGATAATGGGAATAGGGAGACCCAGTACTTC.

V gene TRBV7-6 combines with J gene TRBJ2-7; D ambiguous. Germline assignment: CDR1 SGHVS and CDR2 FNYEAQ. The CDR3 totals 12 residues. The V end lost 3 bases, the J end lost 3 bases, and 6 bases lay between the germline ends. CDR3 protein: CASSLTFYEQYF. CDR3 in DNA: TGTGCCAGCAGCTTGACTTTCTACGAGCAGTACTTC.

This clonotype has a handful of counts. The CDR3 spells CASSLALAFTDTQYF. In nucleotides, the CDR3 is TGTGCCAGCAGCTTAGCACTGGCTTTCACAGATACGCAGTATTTT. V and J are TRBV7-2 and TRBJ2-3; D gene ambiguous. The CDR3 contains 15 residues. Germline V gene lookup returns CDR1 SGHTA and CDR2 FQGNSA. V lost 0 bases and J 2 bases, leaving 9 bases between the germline ends.

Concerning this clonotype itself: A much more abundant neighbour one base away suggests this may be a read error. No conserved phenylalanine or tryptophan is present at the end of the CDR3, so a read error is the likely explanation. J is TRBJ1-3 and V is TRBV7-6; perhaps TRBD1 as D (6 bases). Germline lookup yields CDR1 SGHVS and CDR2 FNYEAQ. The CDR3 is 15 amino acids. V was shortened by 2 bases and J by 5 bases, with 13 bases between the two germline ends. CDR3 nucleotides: TGTGCCAGCAGCTTACGGGGGGCGGAGAGAAACACCATATATTCT. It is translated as CASSLRGAERNTIYS.

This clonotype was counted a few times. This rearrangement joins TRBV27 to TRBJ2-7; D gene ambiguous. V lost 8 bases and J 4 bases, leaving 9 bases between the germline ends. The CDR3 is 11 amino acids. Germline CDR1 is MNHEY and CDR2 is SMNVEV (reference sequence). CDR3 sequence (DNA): TGTGCCAGCGGACCAGAATACGAGCAGTACTTC. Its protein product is CASGPEYEQYF.

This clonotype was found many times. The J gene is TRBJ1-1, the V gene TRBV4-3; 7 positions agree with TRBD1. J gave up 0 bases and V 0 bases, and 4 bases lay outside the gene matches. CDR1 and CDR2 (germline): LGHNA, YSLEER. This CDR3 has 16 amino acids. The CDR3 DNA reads TGCGCCAGCAGCCAAGATGGGACAGCTATGAACACTGAAGCTTTCTTT. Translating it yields CASSQDGTAMNTEAFF.

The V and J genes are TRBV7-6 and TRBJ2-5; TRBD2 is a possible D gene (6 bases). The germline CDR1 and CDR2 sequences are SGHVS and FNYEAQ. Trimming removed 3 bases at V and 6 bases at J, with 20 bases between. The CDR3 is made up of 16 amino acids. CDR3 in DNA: TGTGCCAGCAGCTTCTGGGGGGACCCCGCGCGTCAGACCCAGTACTTC. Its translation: CASSFWGDPARQTQYF.